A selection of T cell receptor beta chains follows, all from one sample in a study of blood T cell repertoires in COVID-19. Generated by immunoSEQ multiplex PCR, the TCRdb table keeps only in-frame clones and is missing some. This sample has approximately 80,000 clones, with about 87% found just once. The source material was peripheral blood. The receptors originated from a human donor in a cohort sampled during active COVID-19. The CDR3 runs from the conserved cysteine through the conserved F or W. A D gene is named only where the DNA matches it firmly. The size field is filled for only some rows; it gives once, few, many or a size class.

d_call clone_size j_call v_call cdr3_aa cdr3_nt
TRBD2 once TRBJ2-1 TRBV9 CASSVEPRGTSTKSSYNEQFF TGTGCCAGCAGCGTAGAACCCCGGGGGACTAGCACGAAAAGCTCCTACAATGAGCAGTTCTTC
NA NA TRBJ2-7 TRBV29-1 CSVEARDYEQYF TGCAGCGTTGAAGCCAGGGACTACGAGCAGTACTTC
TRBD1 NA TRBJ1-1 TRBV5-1 CASSPGTGGHTEAFF TGCGCCAGCAGCCCTGGGACAGGGGGACACACTGAAGCTTTCTTT
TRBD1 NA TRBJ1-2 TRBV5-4 CASSVRQGATYGYTF TGTGCCAGCAGCGTAAGACAGGGGGCTACATATGGCTACACCTTC
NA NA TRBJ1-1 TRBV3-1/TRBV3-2 CASSQTDRNTEAFF TGTGCCAGCAGCCAAACCGACAGGAACACTGAAGCTTTCTTT
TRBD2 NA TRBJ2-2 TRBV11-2 CAILAGENTGELFF TGTGCCATACTAGCGGGGGAAAACACCGGGGAGCTGTTTTTT
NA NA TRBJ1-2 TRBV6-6 CASSPSTGRFSSNYGYTF TGTGCCAGCAGTCCCTCAACAGGTAGATTCTCCTCTAACTATGGCTACACCTTC
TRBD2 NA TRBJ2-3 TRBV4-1 CASSQAGGGARNTQYF TGCGCCAGCAGCCAAGCCGGCGGGGGGGCCCGGAATACGCAGTATTTT
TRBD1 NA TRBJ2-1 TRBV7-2 CASSSGQGSRGEQFF TGTGCCAGCAGCTCGGGACAGGGGTCTAGAGGTGAGCAGTTCTTC
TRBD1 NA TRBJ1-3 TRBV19 CASSSGQGADTIYF TGTGCCAGTAGCAGTGGACAGGGCGCAGACACCATATATTTT
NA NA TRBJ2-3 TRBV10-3 CAISGGDNGGTDTQYF TGTGCCATCAGTGGGGGAGACAATGGGGGCACAGATACGCAGTATTTT
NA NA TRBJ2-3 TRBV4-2 CASSLPSRGDTQYF TGTGCCAGCAGCCTTCCTAGTAGGGGCGATACGCAGTATTTT
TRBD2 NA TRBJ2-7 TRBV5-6 CASSLGLAGGSYEQYF TGTGCCAGCAGCTTGGGTCTAGCGGGGGGATCCTACGAGCAGTACTTC
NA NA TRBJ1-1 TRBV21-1 CASSGQGNTEAFF TGTGCCAGCAGCGGACAGGGGAACACTGAAGCTTTCTTT